The next 23 T cell receptor beta chains were all read from a single sample in a study. TCRdb itself ran the 5' RACE reads through MiXCR, one entry per CDR3 protein. The table includes 8,400 or so distinct CDR3 sequences, 60% detected once. The sequencing input was tumor-infiltrating memory CD4+ T cells sorted from the breast tumor. Subset of the sample: memory CD4+ T cells, CD4+CD45RO+CD25-. These receptors were obtained from a female donor with breast cancer.

The rearrangement links TRBV12-3 or TRBV12-4 to TRBJ2-2; no clear D gene. The CDR3 sequence is 15 residues long. Between the trimmed V and J ends, which lost 8 bases and 4 bases, there was a span of 17 bases. The CDR3: CASGGWQVGTGELFF. CDR3 sequence (DNA): TGTGCCAGCGGTGGTTGGCAGGTGGGCACCGGGGAGCTGTTTTTT.

The CDR3 is CSAFTGTGRVEQYF. DNA of the CDR3: TGCAGTGCTTTTACCGGGACAGGAAGAGTTGAGCAGTACTTC. The V gene is TRBV20-1, the J gene TRBJ2-7; TRBD1 matches 8 bases. Germline V gene lookup returns CDR1 DFQATT and CDR2 SNEGSKA (reference sequence). With V trimmed by 5 bases and J by 7 bases, 13 bases remained unmatched. The CDR3 totals 14 residues.

This rearrangement joins TRBV20-1 to TRBJ1-2; D unresolved. Germline CDR1 reads DFQATT; CDR2 reads SNEGSKA (reference sequence). V was trimmed by 5 bases and J by 9 bases, leaving 16 bases between them. The CDR3 has 12 amino acids. The CDR3 spells CSAGRERVSYTF. CDR3 nucleotide sequence: TGCAGTGCTGGCAGAGAGAGGGTGAGCTACACCTTC.

The chain couples TRBV12-3 or TRBV12-4 to TRBJ1-1; perhaps TRBD1 as D (5 bases). The CDR3 extends over 14 amino acids. The V gene lost 3 bases and the J gene lost 2 bases, with 10 bases spanning the gap. The chain's CDR3 is CASSFLGRNTEAFF. The CDR3 nucleotides read TGTGCCAGCAGTTTCCTGGGGCGCAACACTGAAGCTTTCTTT.

This clonotype has more than one count but fewer than ten. The chain recombines TRBV12-3 or TRBV12-4 with TRBJ2-7; a weak D match, TRBD2 (7 bases). The CDR3 is 14 amino acids. V lost 0 bases to trimming and J lost 4 bases, with 10 bases between them. CDR3 protein: CASSLAGGPYEQYF. As DNA, the CDR3 is TGTGCCAGCAGTTTAGCGGGGGGGCCGTACGAGCAGTACTTC.

The chain uses TRBV7-2 and TRBJ2-7; D might be TRBD1 (6 bases). CDR3 length equals 16 residues. V was clipped by 5 bases and J by 0 bases, with 17 bases between them. CDR1 and CDR2 from the germline V gene are SGHTA and FQGNSA. The CDR3 bases are TGTGCCAGCAGCCGGAACTACAGGGCGCACTCCTACGAGCAGTACTTC. This translates into CASSRNYRAHSYEQYF.

The chain couples TRBV15 to TRBJ2-1; unclear D gene. The germline gives CDR1 LNHNV, CDR2 YYDKDF (reference sequence). CDR3 length: 13 amino acids. V was shortened by 5 bases and J by 6 bases, with 11 bases between the two germline ends. The CDR3 DNA reads TGTGCCACCAGCTACGGTGGATTCAATGAGCAGTTCTTC. Translation gives CATSYGGFNEQFF.

The rearrangement joins TRBV7-9 to TRBJ1-4, with D possibly TRBD1 on 5 matching bases. The CDR3 runs 16 residues. Germline CDR1 SEHNR, CDR2 FQNEAQ (reference sequence). Trimming took 4 bases from V and 12 from J, leaving 24 bases between them. The CDR3 region is CASSSLGGGTLNQLFF. The CDR3 nucleotides are TGTGCCAGCAGCTCGCTCGGGGGAGGGACCCTTAATCAACTGTTTTTT.

The V call is TRBV5-1, the J call TRBJ2-1; D uncertain. With 4 bases removed from V and 3 bases from J, the gap between germline ends came to 14 bases. Germline CDR1 is SGHRS and CDR2 is YFSETQ. The CDR3 length is 15 residues. In nucleotides, the CDR3 is TGCGCCAGCAGCCCAACCATGGGTAGCTACAATGAGCAGTTCTTC. Its translation is CASSPTMGSYNEQFF.

In DNA form, the CDR3 reads TGTGCCAGCACCTACACGCTCAGGGGCTTCGACGAGCAGTACTTC. It is translated as CASTYTLRGFDEQYF. The gene calls are TRBV11-2 and TRBJ2-7; weak D call: TRBD1 (6 bases). The CDR3 is 15 residues long. The V end was cut by 7 bases, the J end by 5 bases, with 21 bases between. Germline V lookup: CDR1 SGHAT, CDR2 FQNNGV.

The rearrangement joins TRBV20-1 to TRBJ2-7; D gene unclear. Trimming removed 0 bases from V and 3 bases from J, with 9 bases in between. This CDR3 spans 13 amino acids. Germline-derived CDR1 and CDR2 are DFQATT and SNEGSKA (reference sequence). The CDR3 DNA sequence: TGCAGTGCTAGAGAAGTTTTGGGCTACGAGCAGTACTTC. It specifies CSAREVLGYEQYF.

J is TRBJ2-1 and V is TRBV29-1; the D gene is possibly TRBD2 (5 bases). V lost 7 bases and J lost 10, with 11 bases in between. Germline V CDR1 and CDR2: SQVTM, ANQGSEA. This CDR3 comprises 10 residues. Here the CDR3 reads CSGEMGEQFF. CDR3 coding DNA: TGCAGCGGGGAGATGGGGGAGCAGTTCTTC.

The chain employs TRBV20-1 and TRBJ1-5; D may be TRBD1 (5 bases). The V gene's germline CDR1 is DFQATT and CDR2 SNEGSKA (reference sequence). Deletions cut 1 base from V and 3 bases from J, with 13 bases between. The CDR3 is made up of 15 amino acids. The DNA of the CDR3 is TGCAGTGCTAGAGGTCTTAGGGGAATCAATCAGCCCCAGCATTTT. Its protein is CSARGLRGINQPQHF.

The chain links TRBV29-1 to TRBJ2-7; 12 positions agree with TRBD1. Germline V lookup: CDR1 SQVTM, CDR2 ANQGSEA. The CDR3 contains 13 residues. V trimming: 7 bases; J trimming: 2 bases; junction bases outside the gene matches: 3. The CDR3 bases are TGCAGCGGGGGACAGGGGGCTCCCTACGAGCAGTACTTC. Amino acids: CSGGQGAPYEQYF.

V gene TRBV7-9 combines with J gene TRBJ2-7; weak D call: TRBD2 (6 bases). Germline-derived CDR1 and CDR2 are SEHNR and FQNEAQ (reference sequence). Trimming took off 2 bases at V and 7 bases at J, with 18 bases between the two ends. The CDR3 runs to 15 residues. In DNA, the CDR3 is TGTGCCAGCAGCTTATCCGGCGGGGCGATTGGGGAGCAGTACTTC. Protein: CASSLSGGAIGEQYF. The full variable domain, completed using reference TRBV7-9 and TRBJ2-7, is DTGVSQNPRHKITKRGQNVTFRCDPISEHNRLYWYRQTLGQGPEFLTYFQNEAQLEKSRLLSDRFSAERPKGSFSTLEIQRTEQGDSAMYLCASSLSGGAIGEQYFGPGTRLTVT.

The chain employs TRBV6-5 and TRBJ2-7; D might be TRBD1 (6 bases). V was shortened by 0 bases and J by 3 bases, with 6 bases between the two germline ends. This CDR3 spans 13 amino acids. Germline V CDR1 and CDR2: MNHEY, SVGAGI. The CDR3 sequence: CASSYSRGYEQYF. DNA for the CDR3: TGTGCCAGCAGTTACTCCAGGGGCTACGAGCAGTACTTC.

The chain is built from TRBV11-3 and TRBJ2-5; D may be TRBD1 or TRBD2 (7 bases each). CDR3 length: 14 residues. With 4 bases removed from V and 3 bases from J, the gap between germline ends came to 12 bases. From germline, CDR1 is SGHNT and CDR2 YENEEA. The CDR3 is CASSSGGAEETQYF. CDR3 DNA: TGTGCCAGCAGCTCAGGGGGGGCCGAAGAGACCCAGTACTTC.

The V and J genes are TRBV5-1 and TRBJ1-2, with 8 bases matching TRBD1. V was clipped by 5 bases and J by 4 bases; unmatched bases: 13. CDR1 is SGHRS, CDR2 YFSETQ, per germline. The CDR3 has 16 amino acids. CDR3: CASSSTQGGSFYGYTF. In DNA, the CDR3 is TGCGCCAGCAGTTCCACACAGGGGGGATCCTTCTATGGCTACACCTTC.

Remarks on this clonotype: One junction end disagrees with the germline gene, perhaps due to a read error. The gene calls are TRBV10-2 and TRBJ2-5; D is possibly TRBD2 (6 bases). The CDR3 consists of 14 residues. Germline assignment: CDR1 WSHSY and CDR2 SAAADI. The chain's CDR3 is CASSESGPGETLYF. CDR3 DNA: TGCGCCAGCAGTGAGTCTGGGCCGGGGGAGACCCTGTACTTC.

In this sample, this clonotype turned up once. This chain uses TRBV7-9 with TRBJ2-3; 9 nucleotides match TRBD2. Per the germline V gene, CDR1 is SEHNR and CDR2 is FQNEAQ (reference sequence). The V gene end was trimmed by 5 bases and the J gene end by 3 bases; junction bases not matched to a gene: 3. The length of the CDR3 is 14 residues. CDR3: CASSRSGGTDTQYF. The CDR3 bases are TGTGCCAGCAGCCGGAGCGGGGGGACAGATACGCAGTATTTT.

This clonotype has more than one count but fewer than ten. The gene calls are TRBV12-3 or TRBV12-4 and TRBJ2-3, with D unclear. The CDR3 is made up of 15 amino acids. The V end was cut by 6 bases, the J end by 0 bases, with 13 bases between. The CDR3 sequence: CASSTRSPSTDTQYF. CDR3 sequence (DNA): TGTGCCAGCAGCACACGGTCGCCTAGCACAGATACGCAGTATTTT.

This chain joins TRBV20-1 and TRBJ1-5; D is perhaps TRBD1 (5 bases). Germline V CDR1 and CDR2: DFQATT, SNEGSKA (reference sequence). CDR3 size: 12 residues. V was trimmed by 3 bases and J by 10 bases, leaving 13 bases between them. CDR3 sequence: CSARFGGGPQHF. The CDR3 DNA is TGCAGTGCTAGGTTCGGTGGGGGACCCCAGCATTTT.

The chain combines TRBV20-1 with TRBJ2-5; D uncertain. Deletions cut 6 bases from V and 3 bases from J, with 5 bases between. The CDR3 has 10 residues. CDR1 and CDR2 (germline): DFQATT, SNEGSKA (reference sequence). The CDR3 region is CSAYEETQYF. DNA of the CDR3: TGCAGTGCCTATGAAGAGACCCAGTACTTC.